This TCR beta chain originates from a study of T cell responses to AZD1222 COVID-19 vaccine. Study details: Second-dose intervals of approximately 4 or approximately 12 weeks were pooled. The study's findings and limits: With two AZD1222 doses given, Spike-specific TCR breadth and depth both rose.

On this clone: Its antigen is undetermined.

The CDR3 totals 15 residues. V was cut by 0 bases and J by 7 bases, with 16 bases left in between. In germline, CDR1 is SGHTA, CDR2 FQGTGA. The assay was immunoSEQ multiplex PCR, and TCRdb's table has in-frame clones only and misses some. Of about 150,000 clones detected, 91% appear once; the ten largest clones hold approximately 4%. The sequences come from peripheral blood, collected on day 0 of AZD1222 vaccination. The TCR originated in an adult in good health. The chain is built from TRBV7-3 and TRBJ2-7, with a possible D match to TRBD1 (5 bases). The CDR3 protein is CASSLTPGGAVEQYF. CDR3 DNA sequence: TGTGCCAGCAGCTTAACTCCGGGTGGGGCGGTGGAGCAGTACTTC.